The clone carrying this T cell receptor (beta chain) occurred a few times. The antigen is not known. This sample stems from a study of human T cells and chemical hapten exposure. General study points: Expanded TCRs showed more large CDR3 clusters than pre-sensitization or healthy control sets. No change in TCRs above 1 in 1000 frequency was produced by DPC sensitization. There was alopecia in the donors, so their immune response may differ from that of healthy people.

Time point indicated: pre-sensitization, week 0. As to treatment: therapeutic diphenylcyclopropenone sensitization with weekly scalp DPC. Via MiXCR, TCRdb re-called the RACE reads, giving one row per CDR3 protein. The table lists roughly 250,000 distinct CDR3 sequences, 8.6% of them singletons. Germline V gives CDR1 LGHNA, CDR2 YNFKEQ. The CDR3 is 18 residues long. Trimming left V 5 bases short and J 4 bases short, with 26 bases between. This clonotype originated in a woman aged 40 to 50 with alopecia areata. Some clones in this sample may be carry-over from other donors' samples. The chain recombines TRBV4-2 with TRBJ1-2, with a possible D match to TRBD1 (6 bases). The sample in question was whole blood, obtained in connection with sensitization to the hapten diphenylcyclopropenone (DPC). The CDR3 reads CASSTPTRGGSTTYGYTF. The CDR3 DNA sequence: TGTGCCAGCAGCACCCCAACCAGGGGAGGGTCGACGACCTATGGCTACACCTTC.